This TCR beta chain stems from a study of OX40 agonist ivuxolimab in advanced cancers. The overall study: The patients' treatment was ivuxolimab, an agonistic anti-OX40 (CD134) antibody. The study's findings and limits: Partial responders dosed at 0.1-3.0 mg/kg displayed clonal expansion ranking among the lowest. Normalized expansion of T-cell clones was also low for some nonresponders.

Blood sampling was done at baseline, cycle 4 day 1, and cycle 7 day 1. Libraries were prepared by immunoSEQ multiplex PCR; TCRdb keeps only in-frame clonotypes and omits some of them. Counted here are 60,000 or so clones, around 87% occurring once; the ten biggest clones make up 5.2%. The CDR3 is 14 residues long. The V end was cut by 3 bases, the J end by 2 bases, with 10 bases between. CDR1 is MNHEY and CDR2 is SMNVEV in the germline V gene (reference sequence). Turning to this clone: Its target is unknown.

This clonotype originated in an adult with an advanced solid tumor such as melanoma, head and neck, liver or kidney cancer. The chain is built from TRBV27 and TRBJ2-5, with D unresolved. The sequences come from CD4+ or CD8+ T cells sorted from blood, collected in a trial of the OX40 agonist ivuxolimab. The CDR3 here is CASSFIGPQETQYF. Here the CDR3 DNA reads TGTGCCAGCAGTTTCATTGGACCTCAAGAGACCCAGTACTTC.